This is a list of T cell receptor beta chains from one sample in a study of T cells in Graves' hyperthyroidism and ophthalmopathy. Each CDR3 protein gets one entry after TCRdb re-called the multiplex PCR reads with MiXCR. The data show under 400,000 distinct CDR3 sequences, 16% seen once. The sequencing input was blood. The receptor set was obtained from a man aged 25-40 years with Graves' hyperthyroidism. The CDR3 runs from the conserved cysteine through the conserved F or W. The order of the fields is V gene, J gene, D gene, clone size, CDR3 DNA, CDR3 protein. The D gene is left open where the match is weak. Part of the rows lack a size; the others show once, few, many or a class for expanded clones.

V gene: TRBV29-1
J gene: TRBJ1-3
D gene: NA
clone size: few
CDR3 DNA: TGCAGCGTTGAAGGGTGGGCAGGAAACACCATATATTTT
CDR3 protein: CSVEGWAGNTIYF

V gene: TRBV19
J gene: TRBJ1-1
D gene: NA
clone size: NA
CDR3 DNA: TGTGCCTGTTCTCCCGGATGGGGGACTGAAGCTTTCTTT
CDR3 protein: CACSPGWGTEAFF

V gene: TRBV12-3/TRBV12-4
J gene: TRBJ2-5
D gene: NA
clone size: NA
CDR3 DNA: TGTGCCAGCAGTTTACGGCCGGGTACAGAGACCCAGTACTTC
CDR3 protein: CASSLRPGTETQYF

V gene: TRBV5-1
J gene: TRBJ1-2
D gene: TRBD1
clone size: many
CDR3 DNA: TGCGCCAGCAGCTTACAGGGGAGAGATGGCTACACCTTC
CDR3 protein: CASSLQGRDGYTF

V gene: TRBV12-3/TRBV12-4
J gene: TRBJ2-7
D gene: NA
clone size: many
CDR3 DNA: TGTGCCAGCAGCCACAGGGAGAGCGAGCAGTACTTC
CDR3 protein: CASSHRESEQYF

V gene: TRBV7-6
J gene: TRBJ2-2
D gene: NA
clone size: many
CDR3 DNA: TGTGCCAGCAGCTTCCTGACAGGGAGGACCGGGGAGCTGTTTTTT
CDR3 protein: CASSFLTGRTGELFF

V gene: TRBV7-9
J gene: TRBJ2-3
D gene: NA
clone size: few
CDR3 DNA: TGTGCCAGCAGTCGGGACCGAGATACGCAGTATTTT
CDR3 protein: CASSRDRDTQYF

V gene: TRBV3-1
J gene: TRBJ2-3
D gene: TRBD2
clone size: NA
CDR3 DNA: TGTGCCAGCAGCCCTCGGACTAGTGCTAGCATAGATACGCAGTATTTT
CDR3 protein: CASSPRTSASIDTQYF

V gene: TRBV11-2
J gene: TRBJ2-1
D gene: NA
clone size: many
CDR3 DNA: TGTGCCAGCAAACTTAGCCCGTCCAATGAGCAGTTCTTC
CDR3 protein: CASKLSPSNEQFF

V gene: TRBV12-3/TRBV12-4
J gene: TRBJ2-2
D gene: NA
clone size: many
CDR3 DNA: TGTGCCAGCAGTCCCCTGTTCAACACCGGGGAGCTGTTTTTT
CDR3 protein: CASSPLFNTGELFF

V gene: TRBV9
J gene: TRBJ2-3
D gene: NA
clone size: few
CDR3 DNA: TGTGCCAGCAGCGTACCGGCTAGGAGAGGTACGCAGTATTTT
CDR3 protein: CASSVPARRGTQYF

V gene: TRBV14
J gene: TRBJ2-7
D gene: TRBD2
clone size: NA
CDR3 DNA: TGTGCCAGCAGCCAATCGGGACTAGCGGGAGGGATAAGTTCCTACGAGCAGTACTTC
CDR3 protein: CASSQSGLAGGISSYEQYF

V gene: TRBV5-5
J gene: TRBJ1-1
D gene: NA
clone size: few
CDR3 DNA: TGTGCCAGCAGCCCCCCTTCTTTGGAGTCTGAAGCTTTCTTT
CDR3 protein: CASSPPSLESEAFF

V gene: TRBV19
J gene: TRBJ1-5
D gene: NA
clone size: NA
CDR3 DNA: TGTGCCAGTACCCCCACGGCCGGGGTAGGTAGCAATCAGCCCCAGCATTTT
CDR3 protein: CASTPTAGVGSNQPQHF

V gene: TRBV6-5
J gene: TRBJ2-7
D gene: TRBD2
clone size: many
CDR3 DNA: TGTGCCAGCAGTTACAAGCGGGAGAGGAACGAGCAGTACTTC
CDR3 protein: CASSYKRERNEQYF

V gene: TRBV7-2
J gene: TRBJ2-5
D gene: NA
clone size: NA
CDR3 DNA: TGTGCCAGCAGCCCGATGGGATTCCAAGAGACCCAGTACTTC
CDR3 protein: CASSPMGFQETQYF

V gene: TRBV20-1
J gene: TRBJ1-2
D gene: NA
clone size: many
CDR3 DNA: TGCAGTGCTAGGAAGGGGGGGGTGTATGGCTACACCTTC
CDR3 protein: CSARKGGVYGYTF

V gene: TRBV29-1
J gene: TRBJ2-7
D gene: TRBD1
clone size: few
CDR3 DNA: TGCAGCGGCGGGACAGGCGAACCTGCCGAGCAGTACTTC
CDR3 protein: CSGGTGEPAEQYF

V gene: TRBV6-2/TRBV6-3
J gene: TRBJ1-1
D gene: NA
clone size: many
CDR3 DNA: TGTGCCAGCAGTTACGGACAGCCGGGCGCTGAAGCTTTCTTT
CDR3 protein: CASSYGQPGAEAFF

V gene: TRBV11-2
J gene: TRBJ2-2
D gene: TRBD2
clone size: many
CDR3 DNA: TGTGCCAGCAGCTCTTACGGACTAGCGGGGGAAAACACCGGGGAGCTGTTTTTT
CDR3 protein: CASSSYGLAGENTGELFF

V gene: TRBV5-1
J gene: TRBJ2-5
D gene: NA
clone size: NA
CDR3 DNA: TGCGCCAGCAGAGCGACAGGGAGGACGGGAGAGACCCAGTACTTC
CDR3 protein: CASRATGRTGETQYF

V gene: TRBV20-1
J gene: TRBJ2-1
D gene: TRBD2
clone size: many
CDR3 DNA: TGCAGTGCTAGAGCCCCTTGGGGGGGCTACAATGAGCAGTTCTTC
CDR3 protein: CSARAPWGGYNEQFF

V gene: TRBV7-3
J gene: TRBJ2-7
D gene: TRBD2
clone size: many
CDR3 DNA: TGTGCCAGCAGCCCCTCGGGCGGGAGGTCTCCCTACGAGCAGTACTTC
CDR3 protein: CASSPSGGRSPYEQYF

V gene: TRBV6-1
J gene: TRBJ2-6
D gene: NA
clone size: few
CDR3 DNA: TGTGTCACTCAGGGACCGGGGTCCAACGTCCTGACTTTC
CDR3 protein: CVTQGPGSNVLTF

V gene: TRBV12-3/TRBV12-4
J gene: TRBJ1-1
D gene: NA
clone size: many
CDR3 DNA: TGTACCAGCAGTTTCTCCACAGGAGGGGTAACTGAAGCTTTCTTT
CDR3 protein: CTSSFSTGGVTEAFF

V gene: TRBV5-5
J gene: TRBJ2-2
D gene: NA
clone size: many
CDR3 DNA: TGTGCCAGCAGCTTTTCACTCACCGGGGAGCTGTTTTTT
CDR3 protein: CASSFSLTGELFF

V gene: TRBV20-1
J gene: TRBJ2-2
D gene: NA
clone size: NA
CDR3 DNA: TGCAGTGCTAGAGATCAACTAGTCGCCGGGGAGCTGTTTTTT
CDR3 protein: CSARDQLVAGELFF

V gene: TRBV29-1
J gene: TRBJ2-1
D gene: NA
clone size: NA
CDR3 DNA: TGCAGCGTGCCCGGGACACTCTACAATGAGCAGTTCTTC
CDR3 protein: CSVPGTLYNEQFF

V gene: TRBV12-3/TRBV12-4
J gene: TRBJ1-2
D gene: TRBD1
clone size: NA
CDR3 DNA: TGTGCCAGCAGTTTGGGGACAGGGGGCGCCCAGGGGTATGGCTACACCTTC
CDR3 protein: CASSLGTGGAQGYGYTF

V gene: TRBV28
J gene: TRBJ1-2
D gene: NA
clone size: NA
CDR3 DNA: TGTGCCAGCAGTTTAGGAGCAGGGCGCTATGGCTACACCTTC
CDR3 protein: CASSLGAGRYGYTF

V gene: TRBV3-1
J gene: TRBJ2-5
D gene: NA
clone size: many
CDR3 DNA: TGTGCCAGCAGCCACAGGGGGGGGCAGGAGACCCAGTACTTC
CDR3 protein: CASSHRGGQETQYF

V gene: TRBV20-1
J gene: TRBJ2-6
D gene: NA
clone size: NA
CDR3 DNA: TGCAGTGCTAGAGGGGTGGCGGGGGCCAACGTCCTGACTTTC
CDR3 protein: CSARGVAGANVLTF

V gene: TRBV5-1
J gene: TRBJ2-1
D gene: NA
clone size: many
CDR3 DNA: TGCGCCAGCAGCTTGCAGTCCCTAGACGGGGTTCTAGCGTACAATGAGCAGTTCTTC
CDR3 protein: CASSLQSLDGVLAYNEQFF

V gene: TRBV29-1
J gene: TRBJ2-1
D gene: TRBD2
clone size: NA
CDR3 DNA: TGCAGCGTTGAAGTACGGGAGGTTATGAATGAGCAGTTCTTC
CDR3 protein: CSVEVREVMNEQFF

V gene: TRBV19
J gene: TRBJ2-7
D gene: NA
clone size: NA
CDR3 DNA: TGTGCCAGTATGGGCAGCTCCTACGAGCAGTACTTC
CDR3 protein: CASMGSSYEQYF

V gene: TRBV5-1
J gene: TRBJ2-5
D gene: NA
clone size: NA
CDR3 DNA: TGCGCCAGCACCAGTTTATGGGGCCAAGAGACCCAGTACTTC
CDR3 protein: CASTSLWGQETQYF

V gene: TRBV30
J gene: TRBJ1-1
D gene: NA
clone size: NA
CDR3 DNA: TGTGCCTGGAGTGATCGACAAGCTTTCTTT
CDR3 protein: CAWSDRQAFF

V gene: TRBV11-1
J gene: TRBJ2-7
D gene: NA
clone size: many
CDR3 DNA: TGTGCCAGCAGCCTCTACGAGGAGCAGTACTTC
CDR3 protein: CASSLYEEQYF

V gene: TRBV9
J gene: TRBJ1-6
D gene: NA
clone size: NA
CDR3 DNA: TGTGCCAGCAGCGGAACATTGGGTTCACCCCTCCACTTT
CDR3 protein: CASSGTLGSPLHF

V gene: TRBV7-3
J gene: TRBJ2-2
D gene: NA
clone size: few
CDR3 DNA: TGTGCCAGCAGCTTAAGTGTAACCGGGGAGCTGTTTTTT
CDR3 protein: CASSLSVTGELFF

V gene: TRBV4-1
J gene: TRBJ2-1
D gene: NA
clone size: many
CDR3 DNA: TGCGCCAGCAGCCAAGAGAGTAGCGGTGCCTTCAATGAGCAGTTCTTC
CDR3 protein: CASSQESSGAFNEQFF

V gene: TRBV5-6
J gene: TRBJ2-1
D gene: TRBD2
clone size: NA
CDR3 DNA: TGTGCCAGCAGCTTAGGGAGGGCTGAGCAGTTCTTC
CDR3 protein: CASSLGRAEQFF

V gene: TRBV30
J gene: TRBJ2-5
D gene: TRBD1
clone size: many
CDR3 DNA: TGTGCCTGGACCACGGGGACAGGGGTCGGGACCCAGTACTTC
CDR3 protein: CAWTTGTGVGTQYF